Below are 25 T cell receptor beta chains sequenced from a single sample in a study of T-cell memory formation after mild COVID-19 (dated by TCRdb to the early 2020s). The library relied on 5' RACE. TCRdb names Illumina NovaSeq 6000 as the instrument used. TCRdb itself trimmed the public reads at Q25 with fastp, ran MiXCR and retained productive beta chains. For every CDR3 protein sequence, its rows merge into one entry that carries the most common genes and DNA. The sample includes tens of thousands of distinct CDR3 sequences, with about 6% observed a single time. The top ten constitute approximately 0.81% of the sample. The sample was PBMCs or a T cell subset sorted from them (not recorded which). The receptor set was obtained from an adult who had mild COVID-19 (a few samples of this study predate the infection). The sample titles of this study are shuffled in the database, so cell type and time point are left out.

At least ten counts were recorded for this clonotype. This chain connects TRBV5-1 to TRBJ2-4; D possibly uses TRBD1 or TRBD2 (5 bases each). The CDR3 sequence is 14 residues long. CDR1 is SGHRS and CDR2 is YFSETQ in the germline V gene. Trimming took off 2 bases at V and 5 bases at J, with 11 bases between the two ends. CDR3 region: CASSLEGSQNIQYF. Written as DNA, the CDR3 is TGCGCCAGCAGCTTAGAGGGGTCACAAAACATTCAGTACTTC.

Many counts were recorded for this clonotype. This chain uses TRBV18 with TRBJ2-7; 7 bases map to TRBD1. The trim removed 6 bases at V and 3 bases at J, leaving 11 bases unmatched. From germline, CDR1 is KGHSH and CDR2 LQKENI. The CDR3 is 15 residues long. The CDR3 DNA reads as TGTGCCAGCTCCCGACAGGGTAGGATAGACTACGAGCAGTACTTC. Protein: CASSRQGRIDYEQYF.

This clonotype was detected only a few times. This chain connects TRBV3-1 to TRBJ2-1, with 13 bases matching TRBD2. CDR3 length: 20 residues. V gave up 3 bases and J gave up 0 bases; unmatched junction bases: 11. CDR1 LGHDT and CDR2 YNNKEL come from the germline V gene (reference sequence). The CDR3 sequence is CASSHLTSGGPRSSYNEQFF. DNA of the CDR3: TGTGCCAGCAGCCACCTGACTAGCGGGGGGCCCCGAAGCTCCTACAATGAGCAGTTCTTC.

This clonotype was seen at least ten times. The gene calls are TRBV11-2 and TRBJ2-5, with 9 nucleotides matching TRBD1. CDR3 length equals 16 residues. The V segment lost 5 bases and the J segment 1 base; nucleotides outside the gene matches: 8. Looked up from germline, CDR1 is SGHAT and CDR2 is FQNNGV. The CDR3 is CASSPTGTGTQETQYF. CDR3 DNA: TGTGCCAGCAGCCCAACCGGGACAGGGACCCAAGAGACCCAGTACTTC.

The chain couples TRBV29-1 to TRBJ1-2; weak D call: TRBD1 (5 bases). Trimming cost V 6 bases and J 4 bases, with 12 bases left between them. Looked up from germline, CDR1 is SQVTM and CDR2 is ANQGSEA. This CDR3 contains 12 residues. The CDR3 region is CSVPRGSYGYTF. As DNA, the CDR3 is TGCAGCGTCCCGAGGGGTAGCTATGGCTACACCTTC.

There are a few counts of this clonotype. Mismatch with germline at one junction end may stem from a read error. This CDR3 is CSAEGGTEAFF. The CDR3 DNA reads as TGCAGCGCTGAAGGGGGGACTGAAGCTTTCTTT. This chain uses TRBV29-1 with TRBJ1-1, with a tentative D call TRBD1 (6 bases). This CDR3 is built from 11 residues. Germline V lookup: CDR1 SQVTM, CDR2 ANQGSEA. Combining the CDR3 with reference TRBV29-1 and TRBJ1-1 gives the whole variable domain SAVISQKPSRDICQRGTSLTIQCQVDSQVTMMFWYRQQPGQSLTLIATANQGSEATYESGFVIDKFPISRPNLTFSTLTVSNMSPEDSSIYLCSAEGGTEAFFGQGTRLTVV.

This clonotype was counted many times. This rearrangement joins TRBV5-1 to TRBJ2-7, with D possibly being TRBD2 (6 bases). CDR3 length equals 16 residues. Germline values: CDR1 SGHRS, CDR2 YFSETQ. V lost 1 base and J lost 3, with 17 bases in between. The DNA for the CDR3 is TGCGCCAGCAGCTTGAACGGGGGAACCGTCGTCTACGAGCAGTACTTC. Translating it yields CASSLNGGTVVYEQYF.

J is TRBJ1-5 and V is TRBV27; D is unclear. This CDR3 is built from 15 residues. Germline loops: CDR1 MNHEY, CDR2 SMNVEV (reference sequence). V shed 0 bases and J shed 5 bases, with 11 bases lying between them. The DNA of the CDR3 is TGTGCCAGCAGTTTATCGGTGCCTCGGTATCAGCCCCAGCATTTT. Amino acid sequence: CASSLSVPRYQPQHF.

This clonotype was found many times. V gene TRBV19 combines with J gene TRBJ2-7, with 10 bases fitting TRBD2. This CDR3 spans 12 amino acids. Per the germline V gene, CDR1 is LNHDA and CDR2 is SQIVND (reference sequence). V trimming: 4 bases; J trimming: 6 bases; junction bases outside the gene matches: 0. CDR3 sequence reads: CASSRTSGEQYF. CDR3 nucleotides: TGTGCCAGTAGTAGGACTAGCGGCGAGCAGTACTTC.

In its sample, this clonotype was seen many times. This chain's CDR3 is CASTRTSGSYEQYF. The DNA of the CDR3 is TGTGCCAGCACCCGGACTAGCGGATCCTACGAGCAGTACTTC. This chain uses TRBV7-9 with TRBJ2-7; the match to TRBD2 covers 10 bases. The CDR3 totals 14 residues. CDR1 and CDR2 from the germline V gene are SEHNR and FQNEAQ (reference sequence). After removal of 7 bases from V and 1 base from J, the junction contained 4 bases not matched to a gene.

This clonotype was counted many times. The gene calls are TRBV7-9 and TRBJ2-7, with a tentative D call TRBD1 (6 bases). The germline CDR1 and CDR2 sequences are SEHNR and FQNEAQ (reference sequence). There are 16 residues in the CDR3. V gave up 1 base and J gave up 1 base, with 14 bases separating them. CDR3 sequence: CASSLEGDRRSYEQYF. The CDR3 DNA sequence: TGTGCCAGCAGCTTAGAGGGAGACAGGAGGTCCTACGAGCAGTACTTC.

This clonotype occurred many times. As DNA, the CDR3 is TGTGCCAGCAGCTACGGACTAGCGGGGATTACAGATACGCAGTATTTT. It translates to CASSYGLAGITDTQYF. This chain links TRBV2 with TRBJ2-3; 12 nucleotides match TRBD2. CDR3 length: 16 residues. Unmatched junction bases numbered 7, after V lost 6 bases and J lost 3 bases. CDR1 and CDR2 (germline): SNHLY, FYNNEI.

This clonotype was detected ten times or more. The genes are TRBV20-1 and TRBJ2-5; 10 bases are a match to TRBD2. Germline lookup yields CDR1 DFQATT and CDR2 SNEGSKA (reference sequence). This CDR3 has 13 amino acids. CDR3 protein: CNPAGGPQETQYF. CDR3 DNA: TGCAACCCAGCGGGGGGGCCGCAAGAGACCCAGTACTTC.

This clonotype was counted ten times or more. The CDR3 nucleotides read TGTGCCAGCAGCTTACGGGCGCCGGTCGTAGCGGGAGGCAACACCGGGGAGCTGTTTTTT. It codes for CASSLRAPVVAGGNTGELFF. The genes are TRBV7-6 and TRBJ2-2; 10 bases map to TRBD2. The length of the CDR3 is 20 residues. V shed 2 bases, J shed 2 bases, and the junction held 14 bases outside the gene matches. The germline V gene encodes CDR1 SGHVS and CDR2 FNYEAQ.

There are a few counts of this clonotype. The genes are TRBV11-2 and TRBJ2-4, with D tentatively TRBD2 (6 bases). CDR3 size: 18 residues. CDR1 SGHAT and CDR2 FQNNGV come from the germline V gene. Trimming pared 2 bases from V and 0 bases from J, leaving 17 bases between. This CDR3 is CASSLLVGGALAKNIQYF. CDR3 coding DNA: TGTGCCAGCAGCTTATTGGTTGGCGGGGCTCTAGCCAAAAACATTCAGTACTTC.

This clonotype was recorded many times. The chain has TRBV7-9 and TRBJ2-7; D is uncertain. V was shortened by 1 base and J by 9 bases, with 10 bases between the two germline ends. Germline-derived CDR1 and CDR2 are SEHNR and FQNEAQ (reference sequence). This CDR3 is built from 12 residues. CDR3 amino acids: CASSLVQWPQYF. In DNA form, the CDR3 reads TGTGCCAGCAGCTTAGTTCAGTGGCCGCAGTACTTC.

A few counts support this clonotype. The rearrangement links TRBV29-1 to TRBJ2-7, with D maybe TRBD1 (5 bases). The length of the CDR3 is 14 residues. V was cut by 4 bases and J by 3 bases, with 16 bases left in between. Germline CDR1 SQVTM, CDR2 ANQGSEA. CDR3 sequence (DNA): TGCAGCGTTGCGGCGGCAGGGAACCTCTACGAGCAGTACTTC. The encoded protein is CSVAAAGNLYEQYF.

At least ten counts were recorded for this clonotype. The rearrangement joins TRBV12-3 or TRBV12-4 to TRBJ1-1; a possible D gene is TRBD1 (6 bases). The CDR3 sequence is 13 residues long. Trimming removed 6 bases from V and 10 bases from J, with 18 bases in between. CDR3 DNA: TGTGCCAGCAGCCCTTTTACAGGGAAGGGAGCTTTCTTT. It codes for CASSPFTGKGAFF.

This chain uses TRBV5-1 with TRBJ2-3; D might be TRBD2 (5 bases). CDR1 and CDR2 from the germline V gene are SGHRS and YFSETQ. The CDR3 sequence is 15 residues long. Trimming pared 6 bases from V and 0 bases from J, leaving 14 bases between. CDR3 in amino acids: CASTGRGESTDTQYF. The DNA of the CDR3 is TGCGCCAGCACAGGACGGGGAGAAAGCACAGATACGCAGTATTTT.

This clonotype was seen at least ten times. The V and J genes are TRBV7-2 and TRBJ2-1; 12 bases are a match to TRBD2. Germline CDR1 reads SGHTA; CDR2 reads FQGNSA. J gave up 4 bases and V 4 bases, and 5 bases lay outside the gene matches. The CDR3 sequence is 16 residues long. Here the CDR3 DNA reads TGTGCCAGCAGCTCACCGACTAGCGGGAGTTACAATGAGCAGTTCTTC. The encoded protein is CASSSPTSGSYNEQFF.

This clonotype was recorded many times. The genes are TRBV5-1 and TRBJ2-3; TRBD1 or TRBD2 may be the D gene (6 bases each). The V gene lost 1 base and the J gene lost 4 bases, with 10 bases spanning the gap. The germline V gene encodes CDR1 SGHRS and CDR2 YFSETQ. The CDR3 sequence is 14 residues long. The DNA of the CDR3 is TGCGCCAGCAGCTTGATCGGGGGCGCAGATACGCAGTATTTT. Translating gives CASSLIGGADTQYF. Full variable domain (rest looked up from reference TRBV5-1 and TRBJ2-3): KAGVTQTPRYLIKTRGQQVTLSCSPISGHRSVSWYQQTPGQGLQFLFEYFSETQRNKGNFPGRFSGRQFSNSRSEMNVSTLELGDSALYLCASSLIGGADTQYFGPGTRLTVL.

This clonotype has ten or more counts. The CDR3 sequence: CAISGTGARDKGYNEQFF. The DNA for the CDR3 is TGTGCCATCAGTGGGACAGGGGCCCGAGATAAGGGCTACAATGAGCAGTTCTTC. This sequence joins TRBV10-3 and TRBJ2-1, with 9 bases matching TRBD1. V trimming: 4 bases; J trimming: 3 bases; junction bases outside the gene matches: 13. CDR3 length: 18 residues. The germline V gene encodes CDR1 ENHRY and CDR2 SYGVKD.

This clonotype has at least ten counts. The chain employs TRBV25-1 and TRBJ1-5, with a tentative D call TRBD1 (6 bases). The V gene's germline CDR1 is MGHDK and CDR2 SYGVNS. Trimming took off 8 bases at V and 9 bases at J, with 14 bases between the two ends. This CDR3 has 12 amino acids. The chain's CDR3 is CASRAGDRPQHF. The CDR3 bases are TGTGCCAGCCGGGCAGGGGATCGGCCCCAGCATTTT. Full variable domain (remainder filled in from reference TRBV25-1 and TRBJ1-5): EADIYQTPRYLVIGTGKKITLECSQTMGHDKMYWYQQDPGMELHLIHYSYGVNSTEKGDLSSESTVSRIRTEHFPLTLESARPSHTSQYLCASRAGDRPQHFGDGTRLSIL.

This clonotype was observed many times. The rearrangement links TRBV18 to TRBJ2-7; 7 nucleotides match TRBD2. The CDR3 has 16 amino acids. Losses at the gene ends were 0 bases for V and 7 bases for J; bases not matched to a gene: 12. The germline gives CDR1 KGHSH, CDR2 LQKENI. The CDR3 DNA reads TGTGCCAGCTCACCACCGGGGGACTACCACCGGGGAGAGCAGTACTTC. Translation gives CASSPPGDYHRGEQYF. Variable domain in full (rest from reference TRBV18 and TRBJ2-7): NAGVMQNPRHLVRRRGQEARLRCSPMKGHSHVYWYRQLPEEGLKFMVYLQKENIIDESGMPKERFSAEFPKEGPSILRIQQVVRGDSAAYFCASSPPGDYHRGEQYFGPGTRLTVT.

The table lists this clonotype with a few counts. The rearrangement links TRBV11-3 to TRBJ2-7, with unresolved D. The V and J ends lost 0 bases and 5 bases respectively, with 11 bases between them. The CDR3 runs to 14 residues. Germline lookup yields CDR1 SGHNT and CDR2 YENEEA. CDR3: CASSLDPSLDEQYF. DNA for the CDR3: TGTGCCAGCAGCTTAGACCCTTCCCTGGACGAGCAGTACTTC.